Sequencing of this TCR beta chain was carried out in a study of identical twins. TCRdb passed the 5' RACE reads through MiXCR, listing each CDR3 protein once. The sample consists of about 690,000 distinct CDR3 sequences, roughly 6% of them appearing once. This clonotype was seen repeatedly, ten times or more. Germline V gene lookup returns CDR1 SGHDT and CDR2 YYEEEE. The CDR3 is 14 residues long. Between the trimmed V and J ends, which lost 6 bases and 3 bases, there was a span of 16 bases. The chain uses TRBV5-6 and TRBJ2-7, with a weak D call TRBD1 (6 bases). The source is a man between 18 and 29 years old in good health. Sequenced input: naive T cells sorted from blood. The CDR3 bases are TGTGCCAGCACCCGAAGGGACAACTACTACGAGCAGTACGTC. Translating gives CASTRRDNYYEQYV.